The 10 T cell receptor beta chains below all came from one sample that was sequenced in a study of cytomegalovirus exposure and HLA in healthy donors. The study ran its PCR with 60 Vbeta and 13 Jbeta primers. The method was immunoSEQ multiplex PCR; TCRdb's version includes in-frame clones alone and lacks a portion of them. Recorded for this sample: some 180,000 clones. Sequencing was done on a sample of PBMCs. The receptors come from a man under 40 in good health and CMV-seronegative.

This chain links TRBV19 with TRBJ1-3, with 8 positions matching TRBD1. The J segment lost 2 bases and the V segment lost 5 bases, leaving 5 bases of the junction unmatched. This CDR3 has 15 residues. CDR1 and CDR2 (germline): LNHDA, SQIVND (reference sequence). In DNA, the CDR3 is TGTGCCAGTAGTGTCTCCAGGGGGCCTGGAAACACCATATATTTT. Residues: CASSVSRGPGNTIYF.

The chain carries TRBV7-3 and TRBJ1-2, with D unresolved. Germline CDR1 reads SGHTA; CDR2 reads FQGTGA. The CDR3 has 14 residues. Trimming removed 6 bases at V and 2 bases at J, with 13 bases between. Here the CDR3 reads CASSFTGSNYGYTF. The DNA of the CDR3 is TGTGCCAGCAGTTTTACCGGGTCCAACTATGGCTACACCTTC.

This chain joins TRBV6-5 and TRBJ1-4; TRBD1 is a possible D gene (5 bases). CDR3 length: 14 amino acids. Germline CDR1 and CDR2: MNHEY and SVGAGI. V shed 4 bases and J shed 6 bases, with 12 bases lying between them. CDR3 DNA: TGTGCCAGCAGTTTAGGGGTTGGGTATGAAAAACTGTTTTTT. Its translation is CASSLGVGYEKLFF.

The V gene is TRBV30, the J gene TRBJ1-5; 9 bases align to TRBD1. The CDR3 is 16 amino acids. CDR1 is GTSNPN, CDR2 SVGIG, per germline (reference sequence). Trimming cost V 1 base and J 2 bases; bases outside gene matches: 6. The CDR3 protein is CAWSAWTGVGNQPQHF. CDR3 DNA: TGTGCCTGGAGTGCATGGACAGGGGTTGGCAATCAGCCCCAGCATTTT.

The V call is TRBV11-2, the J call TRBJ1-1, with D maybe TRBD1 (5 bases). CDR1 and CDR2 (germline): SGHAT, FQNNGV. This CDR3 has 12 amino acids. Trimming took off 5 bases at V and 6 bases at J, with 10 bases between the two ends. CDR3 in amino acids: CASSPRQSEAFF. As DNA, the CDR3 is TGTGCCAGCAGCCCTAGACAGTCTGAAGCTTTCTTT.

This sequence joins TRBV7-2 and TRBJ2-3; D call uncertain. This CDR3 comprises 15 residues. Germline CDR1 reads SGHTA; CDR2 reads FQGNSA. The ends were cut back, 1 base at V and 0 bases at J, with 8 bases in the middle. The CDR3 spells CASSLVVGSTDTQYF. CDR3 coding DNA: TGTGCCAGCAGCTTAGTGGTCGGGAGCACAGATACGCAGTATTTT.

The rearrangement links TRBV11-2 to TRBJ1-1; 10 bases fit TRBD1. J gave up 5 bases and V 4 bases, and 4 bases lay outside the gene matches. CDR1 and CDR2 from the germline V gene are SGHAT and FQNNGV. The CDR3 loop spans 14 amino acids. Here the CDR3 DNA reads TGTGCCAGCAGCTCGGGACAGGGGAAGACTGAAGCTTTCTTT. Translating gives CASSSGQGKTEAFF.

J is TRBJ2-3 and V is TRBV7-7, with TRBD2 matching over 11 bases. This CDR3 spans 17 amino acids. V was pared by 5 bases and J by 0 bases, with 7 bases of the junction left unmatched. CDR1 SSHAT and CDR2 FNYEAQ come from the germline V gene (reference sequence). The CDR3 DNA reads TGTGCCAGCAGCCTACTAGCGGGGGATGCTAGCACAGATACGCAGTATTTT. It translates to CASSLLAGDASTDTQYF.

The chain combines TRBV4-2 with TRBJ1-4; TRBD1 matches at 7 bases. CDR3 length: 16 amino acids. V lost 0 bases and J lost 7; bases outside the gene matches: 8. Germline loops: CDR1 LGHNA, CDR2 YNFKEQ. CDR3 region: CASSQDRDRAVEKLFF. Here the CDR3 DNA reads TGTGCCAGCAGCCAAGATCGAGACAGGGCCGTTGAAAAACTGTTTTTT.

In DNA form, the CDR3 reads TGTGCCAGTAGTATAGAGTTCGCGGTTACAGGGGCCCTCCAACTGTTTTTT. Its protein is CASSIEFAVTGALQLFF. The chain couples TRBV19 to TRBJ1-4; TRBD1 matches 7 bases. After removal of 0 bases from V and 12 bases from J, the junction contained 16 bases not matched to a gene. There are 17 residues in the CDR3. Germline CDR1 LNHDA, CDR2 SQIVND (reference sequence).